This T cell receptor (beta chain) appears in the sequencing data of a study of T cell responses to AZD1222 COVID-19 vaccine. Study outcomes and limitations: Regions 160-218 and 743-854 held dominance among vaccine-associated CD4 TCRs, which spanned spike. The study found Spike-specific TCR breadth and depth rose after two AZD1222 doses. A mostly white British donor set with more females was recruited, and clonal diversity was possibly underestimated. Baseline serostatus was positive in only a handful of AZD1222 recipients.

Sequencing was performed with immunoSEQ multiplex PCR; in TCRdb, only in-frame clones are kept and a portion is missing. Counted here are 160,000 or so clones, about 90% occurring once; the ten biggest clones make up more than 1%. For this clone: Its antigen is not known. Other DNA sequences in the sample encode the same CDR3.

V lost 0 bases and J lost 4, with 4 bases in between. The germline gives CDR1 ENHRY, CDR2 SYGVKD. The CDR3 covers 13 residues. The J gene is TRBJ1-5, the V gene TRBV10-3; D gene ambiguous. The sequenced sample was peripheral blood, obtained 28 days after the second AZD1222 dose. This receptor was identified in an adult who received the AZD1222 COVID-19 vaccine. CDR3 sequence (DNA): TGTGCCATCAGTGAGTCGGGAAATCAGCCCCAGCATTTT. It yields the protein CAISESGNQPQHF.